Here is one T cell receptor (beta chain) with its context. Its antigen is still unknown. No base qualities exist here, and no much larger clone lies one base off it. These data come from a study of cytomegalovirus exposure and HLA in healthy donors (TCRdb year 2017). Looking at the study overall: According to an earlier analysis of around 600 of the donors, about 179 million T cells yielded 117 million unique TCR beta sequences and about 280 Gb of sequence data. Along with the approximately 700-subject first cohort, a separate validation cohort of over a hundred different subjects was used. A handful of DR-DQ haplotypes were treated as single units for association and clustering because of strong linkage in the cohort. The genetic ancestry cluster associated with self-reported Caucasian donors included about four fifths of the roughly 390 genotyped donors. In the later analysis, no new phenotypic data were used to find candidate immune exposures; instead, reliance was placed on TCR beta sequences and their occurrence across donors. Donor age, sex, ethnicity and CMV serostatus were collected together with the repertoire data. Both class I and class II loci were covered by HLA typing, at four-digit resolution. The aim of the study was to test whether cataloging public T cell receptors could identify signatures of past pathogen exposure. Roughly 300 gigabases of sequencing data and roughly 80 million unique TCR sequences made up an early release that covered approximately 620 HLA-typed donors. A later analysis re-analyzed previously published TCR beta repertoires from 666 donors and added high-resolution HLA genotyping to study TCR occurrence patterns. To predict cytomegalovirus infection status, the study combined high-throughput TCR immunosequencing, statistical association of individual TCRs with disease status, and machine learning. The number of donors typed differed by locus, with about 629-630 for A, B, C, DRB1 and DQB1, more than 500 for DQA1, 600 to 610 for DPA1, and over 400 for DPB1. All discovery cohort repertoires had been generated using a single sequencing platform. An earlier analysis of approximately 630 of the donors applied high-throughput TCR beta sequencing to assess whether each TCR beta V gene segment acted as functional or pseudogenic. Among approximately 370 genotyped donors of the cohort, an average of around 220,000 unique TCR beta nucleotide sequences was sequenced per donor, of which approximately 18% were non-productive. Using immunosequencing, the study profiled T cell repertoires from 640 or so subjects and related those repertoires to cytomegalovirus serostatus. A later genetic analysis took genome-wide SNP genotypes for about three fifths of the roughly 670 donors and used that subset as a discovery cohort.

CDR3 length: 15 amino acids, cysteine to phenylalanine. Only CDR3 DNA is held: 45 bases, read in frame from base 1. Looking up the germline V gene yields CDR1 MNHNS and CDR2 SASEGT. Clipping removes 9 bases from V and 1 base from J, with 7 as the unmatched junction base count. The paper as a whole reports these results and caveats: In an earlier analysis of roughly 500 of the donors, most TCR beta V segments appeared in productive rearrangements about 90% or about 30% of the time, broadly matching IMGT annotations. Most CMV-associated TCR beta chains appeared to be HLA-restricted in a later analysis, and the HLA associations seemed to be driven largely by CMV exposure. The sequencing pipeline was judged likely to have produced a cluster of highly shared sequence variants as a technical artifact. In a later analysis, about 16,000 TCR beta sequences were associated with specific HLA alleles at a false discovery rate of 0.05. Most TCR sequences were seen in very few donors, while some public TCRs were found in many individuals. Linkage disequilibrium might explain the correlated functional status among segregating V segments, but an unknown experimental factor could not be excluded. This cohort had only TCR beta chains sequenced, and the lack of alpha or paired-chain data limited which features could be detected. V-gene and J-gene trimming of TCR beta chains was associated with a missense DCLRE1C variant in a later genetic analysis, and the association was replicated in an independent cohort. Some IMGT-functional V segments, including TRBV6-2 and TRBV6-3, could not be distinguished by the 87-base-pair reads and were therefore excluded. Presence/absence analyses assumed roughly uniform sequencing depth across donors, an assumption that may not hold. The authors suggested that the approach could potentially be extended to other disease states and immunological phenotypes. HLA typing was unavailable for some donors at each locus, so association tests used only the typed subset. According to a later analysis, parvovirus B19, influenza, CMV and Epstein-Barr virus appeared linked to several top co-occurrence clusters. A total of some 180 TCR beta chains were listed by the study as associated with cytomegalovirus. When HLA alleles, especially DR and DQ, strongly co-occurred, attributing TCR associations to individual alleles was difficult. A later analysis found that HLA-associated TCR beta chains were more clonally expanded and had lower generation probabilities than equally common non-associated chains. In both the original and validation cohorts, the classifier was reported to diagnose cytomegalovirus status with high specificity and sensitivity. A further reported finding was that TCR beta sequences accurately predicted the HLA-A and HLA-B alleles for most subjects in the first cohort. Immune exposure information for the cohort was limited to CMV serostatus. Because counts were too low, roughly 16 rarely observed V segments, including chromosome 9 orphons, were left out of the earlier analysis of 500 to 750 of the donors. A later analysis found that TCR association rates varied across HLA loci, with DRB1 alleles showing the most associated TCRs and HLA-C alleles the fewest. In vitro tests confirmed that a few of the cytomegalovirus-associated TCR beta chains recognize cytomegalovirus antigens. According to a later genetic analysis, donors in an Asian-associated ancestry cluster had fewer N-insertions in productive TCRs than the approximately 650-donor mean.

The cohort consisted of 600 or so healthy bone marrow donors. Cohort members were all nominally healthy when sampled, although unrecorded immune exposures were likely present. The donor tested CMV seropositive and was one of the 289 seropositive cohort members. A peripheral blood sample was collected from each donor, and TCR beta sequencing was performed on peripheral blood mononuclear cells. Genomic DNA extraction from the blood cell samples was performed with the Qiagen DNeasy Blood Extraction Kit. Libraries were constructed by the immunoSEQ multiplex PCR assay. For the multiplex PCR, a mixture combining 60 forward primers for TCR Vbeta segments and 13 reverse primers for TCR Jbeta segments was used. Amplification of the CDR3 region of rearranged TCR beta genes was performed with a multiplex PCR assay on genomic DNA. On the Illumina HiSeq System, the amplified TCR beta libraries were sequenced as 87-base-pair reads. In the original analysis: A later analysis counted approximately 74 million unique TCR beta chains across the roughly 700 repertoires, and 10 million to 12 million of these chains were shared by at least two donors. A nearest-neighbor algorithm error-corrected the raw reads and collapsed the reads into unique sequences, merging closely related sequences to remove PCR and sequencing errors. V, D and J gene segments were assigned by aligning CDR3 sequences to IMGT reference sequences. For a sequence to be retained, a match of at least six nucleotides was required to both a V gene segment and a J gene segment. A rearrangement counted as productive if the CDR3 had no stop codons and remained in frame with V and J, and every other rearrangement counted as non-productive. CDR3 was defined by IMGT convention, running from the second conserved V-encoded cysteine to the conserved J-encoded phenylalanine. The earlier analysis of about 560 of the donors excluded any sequence lacking an unambiguous match to a single V gene segment. An earlier analysis of approximately 590 of the donors called V segments functional above 56.7% productive rearrangements and segregating when the between-donor standard deviation exceeded 5%. A statistical classification framework was built to diagnose cytomegalovirus status from the catalog of TCR beta chain sequences. In a later analysis, V and J genes were assigned by comparing TCR nucleotide sequences against IMGT/GENE-DB human TR gene sequences. Using the TCRdist pipeline, a later analysis assigned CDR3 sequences along with most-parsimonious VDJ recombination scenarios. In a later analysis, each TCR beta chain was defined by its CDR3 amino acid sequence together with its V-gene family, and reads without a unique V-gene family were excluded. As a way to deal with suspected cross-contamination and a sequencing artifact, a later analysis dropped approximately 570 nucleotide sequences that were highly shared and had low generation probability. For each public chain, a later analysis derived a clonal expansion index from normalized ranks of inferred template counts within each repertoire. Generation probabilities in a later analysis came from a VDJ recombination model fitted to out-of-frame rearrangements, and those results were checked against IGoR. In a later analysis, hypergeometric tests were used to score TCR-TCR, TCR-HLA and TCR-CMV co-occurrence, with a repertoire-size bias correction applied to TCR pairs. False discovery rates were estimated in a later analysis by permuting HLA or CMV assignments 20 times. In a later analysis, co-occurring TCRs were grouped using DBSCAN, with TCRdist sequence similarity added in when clustering inside HLA-allele-positive subsets. Repertoires with fewer than 30,000 or more than 120,000 public chains, plus five repertoires with anomalous nucleotide sharing, were excluded from co-occurrence clustering. Here the immuneACCESS table is served through TCRdb, limited to in-frame sequences with V and J called. Missing clones are a known gap in these copies; in checked studies unresolved V genes cover under half, and the rest lacks a known reason. Clone size and the V and J calls come from that table; the DNA yielded D and trimming. The sample table lists about 160,000 clones, approximately 75% of them with a count of one. Of the sample, approximately 3.7% is held by the ten largest clones.

The V and J segments used are TRBV6-1 and TRBJ2-2, with 8 junctional bases fitting TRBD2. This clonotype was sampled from a man aged 25 to 40 in good health and CMV-seropositive. What was sequenced was PBMCs. The CDR3 region has the sequence CASSTGLGNTGELFF. The DNA sequence is given as TGTGCCAGTAGCACGGGACTAGGGAACACCGGGGAGCTGTTTTTT.